This T cell receptor beta chain was identified in a study of cytomegalovirus exposure and HLA in healthy donors. Study background: Earlier results showed 117 million unique TCR beta sequences derived from some 180 million T cells.

The primer mix had 60 Vbeta and 13 Jbeta primers. The table came from immunoSEQ multiplex PCR; TCRdb's copy has only in-frame clones and leaves some out. The data show about 100,000 clones, 50% to 70% seen once. This CDR3 is 16 amino acids long. The junction had 9 bases not matched to a gene; V was cut back by 2 bases and J by 8 bases. Germline lookup yields CDR1 LNHDA and CDR2 SQIVND (reference sequence). Note on this clone: Its specificity is unknown.

As for the donors, each was a healthy bone marrow donor. The study, taken as a whole, reports: A few V segments could not be told apart, such as TRBV6-2 and TRBV6-3, and were left out. Across all donors, roughly uniform sequencing depth was an assumption of the presence/absence analyses.

Material for sequencing was PBMCs. The receptor was isolated from a human donor in good health. This chain connects TRBV19 to TRBJ2-1; TRBD1 matches 10 bases. In DNA form, the CDR3 reads TGTGCCAGTAGTATAAAGGGACAGGGGTCGATCTATGAGCAGTTCTTC. Protein: CASSIKGQGSIYEQFF.